This T cell receptor beta chain was profiled in a study of blood T cell repertoires in COVID-19. TCRdb's copy holds only in-frame clones and misses some; the assay was immunoSEQ multiplex PCR. The table includes some 120,000 clones, about 80% detected once. Looked up from germline, CDR1 is KGHSY and CDR2 is FQNENV. V was trimmed by 2 bases and J by 6 bases, leaving 14 bases between them. The CDR3 loop spans 16 amino acids. The sample was peripheral blood. The receptor was isolated from a human donor in a cohort sampled during active COVID-19. The chain links TRBV16 to TRBJ1-6, with D maybe TRBD1 (6 bases). The DNA of the CDR3 is TGTGCCAGCAGCCAACTTTGGCAGGGGCTTAATTCACCCCTCCACTTT. This encodes CASSQLWQGLNSPLHF.